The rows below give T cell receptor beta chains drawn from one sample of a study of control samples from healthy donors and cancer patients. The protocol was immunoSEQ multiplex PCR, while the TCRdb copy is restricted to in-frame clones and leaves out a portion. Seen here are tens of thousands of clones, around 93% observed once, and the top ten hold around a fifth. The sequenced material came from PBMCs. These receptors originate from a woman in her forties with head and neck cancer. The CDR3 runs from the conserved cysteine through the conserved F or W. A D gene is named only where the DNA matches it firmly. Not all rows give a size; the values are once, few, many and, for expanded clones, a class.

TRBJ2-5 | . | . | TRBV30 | TGTGCCTGGAGAGCGGGCGTGGGGCAAGAGACCCAGTACTTC | CAWRAGVGQETQYF
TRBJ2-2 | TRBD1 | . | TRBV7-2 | TGTGCCAGCACCTTGGGGGGACAGGGCGGCACCGGGGAGCTGTTTTTT | CASTLGGQGGTGELFF
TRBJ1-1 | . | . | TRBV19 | TGTGCCAGTAGTACGGCAGCAGAAGCTTTCTTT | CASSTAAEAFF
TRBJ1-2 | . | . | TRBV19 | TGTGCCAGTAGTACATACAGGGATGCAGGCTACACCTTC | CASSTYRDAGYTF
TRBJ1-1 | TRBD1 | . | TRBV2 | TGTGCCAGCAGTGGGGACAGGGGAGCTTTCTTT | CASSGDRGAFF
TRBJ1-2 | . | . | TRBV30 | TGTGCCTGGATGCGGGCGCGTCCCTATGGCTACACCTTC | CAWMRARPYGYTF
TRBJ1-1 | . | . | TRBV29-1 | TGCAGCGTCCCGACAGGCCTGGGGAACACTGAAGCTTTCTTT | CSVPTGLGNTEAFF
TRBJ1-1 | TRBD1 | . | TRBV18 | TGTGCCAGCTCAGCAGGGGGAAGCACTGAAGCTTTCTTT | CASSAGGSTEAFF
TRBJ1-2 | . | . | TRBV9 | TGTGCCAGCAGCGAGGCAGACTTCTATGGCTACACCTTC | CASSEADFYGYTF
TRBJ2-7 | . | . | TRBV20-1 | TGCAGTGCTAGTCTTATAGAGGGAAAAAGCTCCTACGAGCAGTACTTC | CSASLIEGKSSYEQYF
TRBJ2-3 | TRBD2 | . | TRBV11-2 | TGTGCCAGCAGCTTCCCGGCTAGCGGTACAGATACGCAGTATTTT | CASSFPASGTDTQYF
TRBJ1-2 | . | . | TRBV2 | TGTGCCAGCAGTTCTGGGGGTTCCTATGGCTACACCTTC | CASSSGGSYGYTF
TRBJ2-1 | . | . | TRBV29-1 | TGCAGCGTTGAAGAAGGGGCGAATGAGCAGTTCTTC | CSVEEGANEQFF
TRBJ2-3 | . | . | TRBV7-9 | TGTGCCAGCACCCCAAGGGCCGGTTGGACAGATACGCAGTATTTT | CASTPRAGWTDTQYF
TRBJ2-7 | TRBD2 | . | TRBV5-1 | TGCGCCAGCAGCCCGAGGACTAGCGGGTCCTACGAGCAGTACTTC | CASSPRTSGSYEQYF
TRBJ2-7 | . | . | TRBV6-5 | TGTGCCAGCTTAAGGGGTAAGGGCGTCTACGAGCAGTACTTC | CASLRGKGVYEQYF
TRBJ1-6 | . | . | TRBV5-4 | TGTGCCAGCAGCTTTACGGCAGGGGTCCGGGGACCCCTCCACTTT | CASSFTAGVRGPLHF
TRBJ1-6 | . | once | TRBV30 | TGTGCCTGGAGTGGGGTCGTGAATTCACCCCTCCACTTT | CAWSGVVNSPLHF
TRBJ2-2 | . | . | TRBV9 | TGTGCCAGCAGAGCCGAGGGCGCGCCGCACACCGGGGAGCTGTTTTTT | CASRAEGAPHTGELFF
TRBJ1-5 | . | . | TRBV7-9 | TGTGCCAGCAGCTTATCGTCAGGCAATCAGCCCCAGCATTTT | CASSLSSGNQPQHF
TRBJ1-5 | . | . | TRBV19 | TGTGCCAGTAGTCTGCGGCCCACGGGAGGCAATCAGCCCCAGCATTTT | CASSLRPTGGNQPQHF
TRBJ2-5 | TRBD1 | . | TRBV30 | TGTGCCTGGAGACCGGGACAGGGGGCGTGGGAGACCCAGTACTTC | CAWRPGQGAWETQYF
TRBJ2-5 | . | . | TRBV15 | TGTGCCACCAGCAGAGAAGGCGGGACTGGCCTGTACCAAGAGACCCAGTACTTC | CATSREGGTGLYQETQYF
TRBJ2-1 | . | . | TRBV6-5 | TGTGCCAGCAGTTTTCGGACAGACCACTACAATGAGCAGTTCTTC | CASSFRTDHYNEQFF
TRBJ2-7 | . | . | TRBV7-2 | TGTGCCAGCAGCTTAGACAATTTCTACGAGCAGTACTTC | CASSLDNFYEQYF